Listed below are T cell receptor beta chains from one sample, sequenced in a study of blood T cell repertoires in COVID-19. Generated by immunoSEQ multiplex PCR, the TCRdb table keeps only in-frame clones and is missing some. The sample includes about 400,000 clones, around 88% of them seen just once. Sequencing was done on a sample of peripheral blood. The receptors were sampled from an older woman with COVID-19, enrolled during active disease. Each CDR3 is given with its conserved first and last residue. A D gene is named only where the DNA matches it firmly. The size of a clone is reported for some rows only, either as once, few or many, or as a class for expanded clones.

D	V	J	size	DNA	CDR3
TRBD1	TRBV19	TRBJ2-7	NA	TGTGCCAGTAGTGCCGGGACAGGTCTCTACGAGCAGTACTTC	CASSAGTGLYEQYF
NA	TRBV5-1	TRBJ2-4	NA	TGCGCCAGCAGCTTGGCCGCGGGGCTCGAAAACATTCAGTACTTC	CASSLAAGLENIQYF
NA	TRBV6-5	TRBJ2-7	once	TGTGCCAGCAGTTACTCGACAGCTACCTACGAGCAGTACTTC	CASSYSTATYEQYF
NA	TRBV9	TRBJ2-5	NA	TGTGCCAGCAGCCTGACGGGGGGCGAAGAGACCCAGTACTTC	CASSLTGGEETQYF
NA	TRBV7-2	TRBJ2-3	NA	TGTGCCAGCAGCTTTACACAAACAGATACGCAGTATTTT	CASSFTQTDTQYF
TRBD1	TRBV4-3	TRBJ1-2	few	TGCGCCAGCAGCCAAGGACAGACAGGGGGCTATGGCTACACCTTC	CASSQGQTGGYGYTF
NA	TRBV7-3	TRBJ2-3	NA	TGTGCCAGCAGCTTAGTCGGGGGTCACGGAGATACGCAGTATTTT	CASSLVGGHGDTQYF
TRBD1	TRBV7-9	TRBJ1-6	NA	TGTGCCAGCAGCCTGACAGGGTTTTATTCACCCCTCCACTTT	CASSLTGFYSPLHF
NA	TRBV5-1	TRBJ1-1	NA	TGCGCCAGCAGCCCGGAACAGGGTTACACTGAAGCTTTCTTT	CASSPEQGYTEAFF
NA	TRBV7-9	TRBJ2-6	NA	TGTGCCAGCAGGCCGGGTTCTGGGGCCAACGTCCTGACTTTC	CASRPGSGANVLTF
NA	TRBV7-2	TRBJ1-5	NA	TGTGCCAGCAGCTTCTCAACCAGTCCGGGGAGCAATCAGCCCCAGCATTTT	CASSFSTSPGSNQPQHF
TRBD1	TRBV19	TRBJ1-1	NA	TGTGCCACTATGAAAGGACAGACAGGGGGGGTCGAAGCTTTCTTT	CATMKGQTGGVEAFF
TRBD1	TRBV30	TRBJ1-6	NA	TGTGCCTGGAGTGTATCAGGGGGCAGCGATAATTCACCCCTCCACTTT	CAWSVSGGSDNSPLHF
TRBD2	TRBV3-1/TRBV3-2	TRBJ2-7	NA	TGTGCCAGCAGCCACGGACTAGCGGGGGGGCCATGGGAGCAGTACTTC	CASSHGLAGGPWEQYF
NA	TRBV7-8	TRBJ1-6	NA	TGTGCCAGCAGTAACGAGTATAATTCACCCCTCCACTTT	CASSNEYNSPLHF
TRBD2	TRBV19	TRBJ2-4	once	TGTGCCAGTAGTAAGGGAGGACTAGCGGGGGTCAAAAACATTCAGTACTTC	CASSKGGLAGVKNIQYF
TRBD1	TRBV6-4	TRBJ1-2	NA	TGTGCCAGCTCCACGGACAGGGGGCAAGGTGGCTACACCTTC	CASSTDRGQGGYTF
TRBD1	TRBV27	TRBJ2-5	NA	TGTGCCAGCAGTTTTAACAGGGGGCGGGAGACCCAGTACTTC	CASSFNRGRETQYF